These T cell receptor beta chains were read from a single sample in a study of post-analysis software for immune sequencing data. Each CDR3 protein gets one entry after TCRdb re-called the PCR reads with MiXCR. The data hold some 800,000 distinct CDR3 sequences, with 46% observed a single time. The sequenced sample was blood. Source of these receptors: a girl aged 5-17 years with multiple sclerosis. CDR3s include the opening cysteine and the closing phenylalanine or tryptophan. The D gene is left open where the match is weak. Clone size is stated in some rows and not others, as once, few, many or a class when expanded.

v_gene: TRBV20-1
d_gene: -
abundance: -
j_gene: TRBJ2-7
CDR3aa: CSAITQTVYEQYF
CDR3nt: TGCAGTGCTATCACACAGACTGTCTACGAGCAGTACTTC

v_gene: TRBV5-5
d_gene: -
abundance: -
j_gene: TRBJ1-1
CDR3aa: CASSLARETEAFF
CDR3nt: TGTGCCAGCAGCTTGGCCAGGGAAACTGAAGCTTTCTTT

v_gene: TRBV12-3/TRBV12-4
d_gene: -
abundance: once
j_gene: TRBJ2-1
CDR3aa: CASTPLGDPESNEQFF
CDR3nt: TGTGCCAGCACCCCATTGGGGGACCCCGAGAGTAATGAGCAGTTCTTC

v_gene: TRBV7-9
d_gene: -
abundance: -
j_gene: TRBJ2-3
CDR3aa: CASSFEGLGQYF
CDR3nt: TGTGCCAGCAGCTTCGAAGGCCTAGGGCAGTATTTT

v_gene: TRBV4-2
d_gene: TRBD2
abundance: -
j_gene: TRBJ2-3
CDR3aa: CASSPARTSGSWGWADTQYF
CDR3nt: TGTGCTAGCAGCCCGGCCAGGACTAGCGGGAGCTGGGGGTGGGCAGATACGCAGTATTTT

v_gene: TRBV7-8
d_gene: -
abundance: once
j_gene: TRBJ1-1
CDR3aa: CASSLAGIRSTFF
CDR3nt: TGTGCCAGCAGCTTAGCGGGGATCCGCTCGACTTTCTTT

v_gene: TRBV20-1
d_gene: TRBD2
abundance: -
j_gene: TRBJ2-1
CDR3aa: CSARATPGTSSYNEQFF
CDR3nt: TGCAGTGCTAGAGCTACCCCCGGGACTAGCTCCTACAATGAGCAGTTCTTC

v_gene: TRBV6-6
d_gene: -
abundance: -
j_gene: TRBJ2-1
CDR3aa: CASSPLDALNNEQFF
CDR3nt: TGTGCCAGCAGCCCACTAGATGCCCTCAACAATGAGCAGTTCTTC

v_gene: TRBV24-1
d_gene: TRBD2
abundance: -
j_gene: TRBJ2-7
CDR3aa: CATSDPRTSGSHEQYF
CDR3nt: TGTGCCACCAGTGACCCGAGGACTAGCGGGAGCCACGAGCAGTACTTC

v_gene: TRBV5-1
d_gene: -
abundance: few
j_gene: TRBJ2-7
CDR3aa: CASSLASIYEQYF
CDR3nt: TGCGCCAGCAGCTTGGCCTCAATCTACGAGCAGTACTTC

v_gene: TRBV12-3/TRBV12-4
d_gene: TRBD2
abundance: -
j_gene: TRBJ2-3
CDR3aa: CASTTGGGTDTQYF
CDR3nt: TGTGCCAGCACCACGGGAGGTGGTACAGATACGCAGTATTTT

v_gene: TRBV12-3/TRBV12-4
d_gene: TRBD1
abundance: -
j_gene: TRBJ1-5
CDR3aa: CASSLGTTGDRQPQHF
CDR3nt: TGTGCCAGCAGTTTAGGAACGACAGGGGATCGACAGCCCCAGCATTTT

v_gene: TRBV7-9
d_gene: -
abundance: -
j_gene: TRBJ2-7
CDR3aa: CASSLQEASGEQYF
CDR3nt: TGTGCCAGCAGCCTACAGGAAGCCTCTGGCGAGCAGTACTTC

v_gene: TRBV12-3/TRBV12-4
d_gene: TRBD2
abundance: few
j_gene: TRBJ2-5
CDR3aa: CASSSRPLIAGRSETQYF
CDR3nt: TGTGCCAGCAGTTCTAGACCTTTGATAGCGGGGAGGTCGGAGACCCAGTACTTC

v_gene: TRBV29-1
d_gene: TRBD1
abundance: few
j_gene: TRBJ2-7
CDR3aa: CSVGWGQYEQYF
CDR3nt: TGCAGCGTTGGGTGGGGACAGTACGAGCAGTACTTC

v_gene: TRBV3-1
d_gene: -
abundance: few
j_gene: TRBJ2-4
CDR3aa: CASSQDSELNIQYF
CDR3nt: TGTGCCAGCAGCCAAGATAGCGAGTTAAACATTCAGTACTTC

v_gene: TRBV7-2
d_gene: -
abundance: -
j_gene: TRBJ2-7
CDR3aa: CASSLGRYSSYEQYF
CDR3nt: TGTGCCAGCAGCTTAGGACGATACTCTTCCTACGAGCAGTACTTC

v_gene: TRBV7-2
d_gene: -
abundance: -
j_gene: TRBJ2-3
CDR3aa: CASSLVSSDTQYF
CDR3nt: TGTGCCAGCAGCTTAGTGTCGTCCGATACGCAGTATTTT

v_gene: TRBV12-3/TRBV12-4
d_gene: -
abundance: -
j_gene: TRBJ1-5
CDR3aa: CASSLQAPGSNQPQHF
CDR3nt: TGCGCCAGCAGTTTACAGGCCCCTGGTTCCAATCAGCCCCAGCATTTT

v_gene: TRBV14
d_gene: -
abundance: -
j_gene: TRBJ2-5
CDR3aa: CASSLPGHGETQYF
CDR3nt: TGTGCCAGCAGCTTACCGGGACATGGGGAGACCCAGTACTTC

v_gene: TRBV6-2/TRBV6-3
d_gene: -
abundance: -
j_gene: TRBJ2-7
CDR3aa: CASRERTHGGTYEQYF
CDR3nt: TGTGCCAGCAGGGAGCGGACTCACGGAGGAACCTACGAGCAGTACTTC

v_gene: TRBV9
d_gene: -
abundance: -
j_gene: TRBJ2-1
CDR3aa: CASSVEQGGGGEQFF
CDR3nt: TGTGCCAGCAGCGTAGAACAGGGAGGTGGTGGTGAGCAGTTCTTC

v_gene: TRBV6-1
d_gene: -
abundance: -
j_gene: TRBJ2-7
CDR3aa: CASSRRLFPYEQYF
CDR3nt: TGTGCCAGCAGCAGGAGGTTATTCCCCTACGAGCAGTACTTC

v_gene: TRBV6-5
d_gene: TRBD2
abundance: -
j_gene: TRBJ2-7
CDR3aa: CASSKSGLAERYEQYF
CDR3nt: TGTGCCAGCAGTAAAAGTGGACTAGCGGAGAGATACGAGCAGTACTTC

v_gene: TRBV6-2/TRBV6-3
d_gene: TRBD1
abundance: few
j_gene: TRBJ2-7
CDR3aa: CASSRTGGDEQYF
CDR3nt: TGTGCCAGCAGTCGGACAGGGGGCGACGAGCAGTACTTC

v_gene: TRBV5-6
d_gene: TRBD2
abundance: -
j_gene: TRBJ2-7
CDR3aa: CASSFRPSGRVEQYF
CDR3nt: TGTGCCAGCAGCTTTCGGCCTAGCGGGAGGGTGGAGCAGTACTTC

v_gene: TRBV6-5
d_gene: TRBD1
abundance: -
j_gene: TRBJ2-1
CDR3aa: CASSYGRDRSYNEQFF
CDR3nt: TGTGCCAGCAGTTACGGGCGGGACAGGTCTTACAATGAGCAGTTCTTC

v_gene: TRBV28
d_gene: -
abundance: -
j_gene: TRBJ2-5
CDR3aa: CASSFNMGGTQYF
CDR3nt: TGTGCCAGCAGTTTCAACATGGGGGGGACCCAGTACTTC

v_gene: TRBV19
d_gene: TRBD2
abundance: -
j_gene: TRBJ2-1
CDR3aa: CASSTQTSGISYNEQFF
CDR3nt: TGTGCCAGTAGTACCCAGACTAGCGGGATCTCCTACAATGAGCAGTTCTTC

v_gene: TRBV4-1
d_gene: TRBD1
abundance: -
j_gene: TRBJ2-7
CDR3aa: CASSQDGGQPIYEQYF
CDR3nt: TGCGCCAGCAGCCAAGATGGGGGACAGCCCATCTACGAGCAGTACTTC

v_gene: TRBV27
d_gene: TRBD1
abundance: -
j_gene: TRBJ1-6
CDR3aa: CASSLRDSLPLHF
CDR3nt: TGTGCCAGCAGTTTGAGGGACAGCTTACCCCTCCACTTT

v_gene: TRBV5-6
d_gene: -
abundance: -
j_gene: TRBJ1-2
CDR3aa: CASSLIQANYGYTF
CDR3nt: TGTGCCAGCAGCTTGATTCAGGCTAACTATGGCTACACCTTC

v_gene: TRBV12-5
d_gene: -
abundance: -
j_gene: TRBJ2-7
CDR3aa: CASGFGTSGEQYF
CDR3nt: TGTGCTAGTGGTTTTGGGACCTCGGGCGAGCAGTACTTC

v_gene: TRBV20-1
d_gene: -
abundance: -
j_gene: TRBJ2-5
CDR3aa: CSAPPTVGETQYF
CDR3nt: TGCAGTGCTCCCCCCACGGTCGGAGAGACCCAGTACTTC

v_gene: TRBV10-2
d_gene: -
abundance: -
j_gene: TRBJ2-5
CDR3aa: CASKTDRWQYF
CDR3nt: TGCGCCAGCAAAACGGACAGATGGCAGTACTTC

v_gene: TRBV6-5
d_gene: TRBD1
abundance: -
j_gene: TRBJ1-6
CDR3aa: CASSQDRGVSPLHF
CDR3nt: TGTGCCAGCAGTCAGGACAGGGGAGTTTCACCCCTCCACTTT

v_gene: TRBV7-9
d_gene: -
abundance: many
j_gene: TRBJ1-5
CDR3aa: CASSLGRGQPQHF
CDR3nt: TGTGCCAGCAGCTTAGGCCGGGGTCAGCCCCAGCATTTT

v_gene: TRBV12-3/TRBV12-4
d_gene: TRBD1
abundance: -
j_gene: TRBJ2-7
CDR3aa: CASSPGDRYEQYF
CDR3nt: TGTGCCAGCAGTCCCGGGGACAGGTACGAGCAGTACTTC

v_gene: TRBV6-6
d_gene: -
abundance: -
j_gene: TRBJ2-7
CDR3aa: CASSYSEASYEQYF
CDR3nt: TGTGCCAGCAGTTACTCAGAGGCCTCCTACGAGCAGTACTTC

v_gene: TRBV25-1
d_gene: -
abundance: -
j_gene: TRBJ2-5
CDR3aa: CASSELARETQYF
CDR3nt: TGTGCCAGCAGTGAGTTGGCCCGGGAGACCCAGTACTTC

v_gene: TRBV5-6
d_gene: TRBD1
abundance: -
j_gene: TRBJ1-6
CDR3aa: CASSLMKGARNSPLHF
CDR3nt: TGTGCCAGCAGCTTGATGAAGGGGGCGAGGAATTCACCCCTCCACTTT